This TCR beta chain was captured by sequencing in a study of T cell responses to AZD1222 COVID-19 vaccine. Profiled with immunoSEQ multiplex PCR; TCRdb holds only in-frame clones, not every one. Of approximately 220,000 clones listed, approximately 94% are singletons. In germline, CDR1 is SGHTA, CDR2 FQGNSA. CDR3 size: 16 residues. V lost 1 base to trimming and J lost 8 bases, with 21 bases between them. Notes on this clone: Its matching antigen is unknown.

The study's findings and limits: Dominant CD4 TCR responses targeted spike regions 160-218 and 743-854. Spike-specific TCR breadth and depth rose after two AZD1222 doses. Reports say nearly half of spike-specific TCRs go after unmutated variant regions. Clonal diversity was possibly underestimated, and white British individuals and females predominated among donors.

The chain combines TRBV7-2 with TRBJ2-7, with D maybe TRBD2 (5 bases). The receptor comes from an adult in good health. Sequenced material: peripheral blood, taken on day 0 of MenACWY control vaccination. In DNA, the CDR3 is TGTGCCAGCAGCTTAGGTCGGCCCGGAGGACTTGGGAAGCAGTACTTC. Translated: CASSLGRPGGLGKQYF.